Each of the 14 T cell receptor beta chains below was sequenced from the same sample in a study of T cells after yellow fever vaccination (dated by TCRdb to the late 2010s). Libraries came from 5' RACE. The instrument was an Illumina NovaSeq 6000. TCRdb cleaned the public reads at Q25 with fastp, built clones with MiXCR and kept in-frame beta chains. Each entry merges the rows of one CDR3 protein and shows their most common DNA and genes. Recorded for this sample are 250,000 or so distinct CDR3 sequences; over 3% of them occurred a single time. The ten biggest clones cover about a fifth of the sample. This specimen's treatment or condition label, per the study, means: live attenuated yellow fever vaccine strain. The sample was PBMCs, taken 15 days after the yellow fever booster vaccination. The receptors shown here come from a man in his late teens or twenties who received the YFV17D yellow fever vaccine.

A few counts support this clonotype. This chain connects TRBV7-9 to TRBJ2-5, with 7 nucleotides matching TRBD2. CDR1 and CDR2 from the germline V gene are SEHNR and FQNEAQ (reference sequence). After removal of 5 bases from V and 1 base from J, the junction contained 10 bases not matched to a gene. CDR3 size: 16 residues. CDR3 sequence (DNA): TGTGCCAGCAGCCCCCGGGAAGCGGGGATCCAAGAGACCCAGTACTTC. It specifies CASSPREAGIQETQYF. Variable domain in full (rest from reference TRBV7-9 and TRBJ2-5): DTGVSQNPRHKITKRGQNVTFRCDPISEHNRLYWYRQTLGQGPEFLTYFQNEAQLEKSRLLSDRFSAERPKGSFSTLEIQRTEQGDSAMYLCASSPREAGIQETQYFGPGTRLLVL.

This clonotype was seen at least ten times. The J gene is TRBJ2-3, the V gene TRBV9; no clear D gene. The V end lost 0 bases, the J end lost 3 bases, and 8 bases lay between the germline ends. The CDR3 is 14 amino acids. Looked up from germline, CDR1 is SGDLS and CDR2 is YYNGEE. The chain's CDR3 is CASSVGTLTDTQYF. The CDR3 DNA reads TGTGCCAGCAGCGTAGGGACCTTAACAGATACGCAGTATTTT.

This CDR3 reads CASRASGGYNEQFF. CDR3 in DNA: TGCGCCAGCAGGGCTAGCGGGGGGTACAATGAGCAGTTCTTC. This chain links TRBV4-1 with TRBJ2-1; 11 nucleotides match TRBD2. Looked up from germline, CDR1 is MGHRA and CDR2 is YSYEKL. The V segment lost 6 bases and the J segment 4 bases; nucleotides outside the gene matches: 2. There are 14 residues in the CDR3.

This clonotype appeared a single time. Since a much larger clone is just one base distant, this may be a read error. This chain joins TRBV20-1 and TRBJ2-5; no firm D call. Germline V gene lookup returns CDR1 DFQATT and CDR2 SNEGSKA (reference sequence). The length of the CDR3 is 10 residues. The CDR3 sequence: CSANRETKYF. The CDR3 DNA reads TGCAGTGCTAATAGAGAGACCAAGTACTTC.

This clonotype was counted at least ten times. The chain carries TRBV7-3 and TRBJ2-1; 8 bases line up with TRBD1. CDR1 is SGHTA, CDR2 FQGTGA, per germline. CDR3 length: 14 residues. The junction had 5 bases not matched to a gene; V was cut back by 4 bases and J by 6 bases. The CDR3 nucleotides read TGTGCCAGCAGCTGGGGACAGGCAGGCAATGAGCAGTTCTTC. This codes for CASSWGQAGNEQFF.

Concerning this clonotype itself: An end of the junction differs from the germline gene, which may be a read error. J is TRBJ1-6 and V is TRBV2; TRBD1 agrees at 8 bases. CDR1 SNHLY and CDR2 FYNNEI come from the germline V gene. The CDR3 is 14 residues long. This CDR3 is CASRGQGGNSPIHF. In nucleotides, the CDR3 is TGTGCCAGCAGAGGACAGGGAGGCAATTCACCCATCCACTTT.

Only a few counts were recorded for this clonotype. A read error may be the cause here, since a much bigger clone is one base away. The genes are TRBV7-2 and TRBJ2-5, with TRBD2 identical over 9 bases. Germline trimming cut 2 bases from V and 2 bases from J; bases unmatched to any gene: 6. Germline V gene sequence: CDR1 SGHTA, CDR2 FQGNSA. The CDR3 is made up of 16 amino acids. The CDR3 DNA follows: TGTGCCAGCAGCTTATCGTATAGCGGGGGACAAGAGACCCAGTACTTC. Its protein product is CASSLSYSGGQETQYF.

This clonotype appeared many times. This chain joins TRBV5-1 and TRBJ2-3; D remains unclear. V was trimmed by 6 bases and J by 0 bases, leaving 11 bases between them. The CDR3 spans 14 residues. In germline, CDR1 is SGHRS, CDR2 YFSETQ. CDR3: CASTFFPSTDTQYF. The CDR3 nucleotides read TGCGCCAGCACCTTTTTCCCTAGCACAGATACGCAGTATTTT.

This clonotype was recorded at least ten times. The chain carries TRBV7-9 and TRBJ1-6, with 11 bases that match TRBD1. The CDR3 sequence is 18 residues long. Germline V gene lookup returns CDR1 SEHNR and CDR2 FQNEAQ (reference sequence). V was clipped by 5 bases and J by 7 bases; unmatched bases: 13. This chain's CDR3 is CASSTTGGTGGRNSPLHF. CDR3 nucleotides: TGTGCCAGCAGCACTACCGGCGGGACAGGGGGGAGAAATTCACCCCTCCACTTT.

This rearrangement joins TRBV2 to TRBJ1-5; no definite D call. CDR3 length: 14 amino acids. Trimming pared 2 bases from V and 3 bases from J, leaving 8 bases between. Germline assignment: CDR1 SNHLY and CDR2 FYNNEI. CDR3 in amino acids: CASSERTDNQPQHF. CDR3 DNA sequence: TGTGCCAGCAGTGAAAGGACCGACAATCAGCCCCAGCATTTT.

This clonotype was counted at least ten times. The chain employs TRBV29-1 and TRBJ2-7, with D perhaps TRBD2 (6 bases). Germline V gene data show CDR1 as SQVTM and CDR2 as ANQGSEA. The CDR3 length is 12 residues. V was pared by 7 bases and J by 6 bases, with 16 bases between. The CDR3 loop is CSAGGTVGEQYF. The CDR3 DNA follows: TGCAGCGCCGGGGGTACAGTAGGCGAGCAGTACTTC.

This clonotype was seen at least ten times. The genes are TRBV6-1 and TRBJ1-2; the match to TRBD1 covers 8 bases. This CDR3 comprises 15 residues. V was pared by 2 bases and J by 5 bases, with 7 bases of the junction left unmatched. The germline CDR1 and CDR2 sequences are MNHNS and SASEGT. DNA of the CDR3: TGTGCCAGCAGTGAATCCCCAGGGGGCGATTATGGCTACACCTTC. Its protein is CASSESPGGDYGYTF.

A word on this clonotype: One base away lies a much larger clone, so this may be a sequencing read error. For the CDR3, the DNA is TGTGCCAGCAGCTCCGGTCCCGAGCAGTTATTC. Its translation: CASSSGPEQLF. The rearrangement uses TRBV11-2 and TRBJ2-1; D ambiguous. The CDR3 is made up of 11 amino acids. Germline V gene lookup returns CDR1 SGHAT and CDR2 FQNNGV.

This clonotype was detected many times. DNA for the CDR3: TGCGCCAGCAGCCATCTAGACGGTCTAGATGAAAAACTGTTTTTT. This translates into CASSHLDGLDEKLFF. The V call is TRBV4-3, the J call TRBJ1-4; D gene unclear. CDR1 LGHNA and CDR2 YSLEER come from the germline V gene. Trimming stripped 3 bases from V and 6 bases from J, with 14 bases between. CDR3 length: 15 amino acids.